These T cell receptor beta chains were read from a single sample in a study of neurological immune-mediated disorders. TCRdb reanalysed the 5' RACE reads using MiXCR and keeps one entry per CDR3 protein. There are 50,000 or so distinct CDR3 sequences in the sample; more than 3% occur only once, and 1.5% to 2% lies in the top ten. What was sequenced was PBMCs. The source of these receptors is a man aged 30 to 45 with multiple sclerosis. The CDR3 runs from the conserved cysteine through the conserved F or W. Fields, in order: CDR3 protein, J gene, D gene, clone size, V gene. D genes are given only for firm matches. Only part of the rows carry a size: once, few, many, or a class if the clone is expanded.

CDR3: CSAGRVDTQYF; J: TRBJ2-3; D: -; size: many; V: TRBV20-1
CDR3: CASSPGGTEEQYF; J: TRBJ2-7; D: -; size: many; V: TRBV5-1
CDR3: CARGGTVYNEQFF; J: TRBJ2-1; D: TRBD2; size: many; V: TRBV2
CDR3: CSAGLAGTRRGNEQFF; J: TRBJ2-1; D: TRBD2; size: many; V: TRBV29-1
CDR3: CASSELQHGEQFF; J: TRBJ2-1; D: -; size: many; V: TRBV25-1
CDR3: CAISGTVYQETQYF; J: TRBJ2-5; D: -; size: many; V: TRBV10-3
CDR3: CASSNSRGYNEQFF; J: TRBJ2-1; D: -; size: many; V: TRBV5-1
CDR3: CASSQSGGQSYNEQFF; J: TRBJ2-1; D: TRBD1; size: many; V: TRBV3-1
CDR3: CSVEERDSIYGYTF; J: TRBJ1-2; D: TRBD1; size: many; V: TRBV29-1
CDR3: CSARTWASALGGYTF; J: TRBJ1-2; D: -; size: many; V: TRBV20-1
CDR3: CASSQGFAGGSSPLHF; J: TRBJ1-6; D: TRBD1; size: many; V: TRBV4-2
CDR3: CSARPASGLDTIYF; J: TRBJ1-3; D: -; size: many; V: TRBV20-1
CDR3: CASSLMDRASSYEQYF; J: TRBJ2-7; D: TRBD1; size: -; V: TRBV18
CDR3: CSAPGQPYVGETQYF; J: TRBJ2-5; D: TRBD1; size: once; V: TRBV20-1
CDR3: CASSLLALPTYEQYF; J: TRBJ2-7; D: -; size: -; V: TRBV7-2
CDR3: CAISEGTGRSPLNF; J: TRBJ1-6; D: TRBD1; size: few; V: TRBV10-3
CDR3: CSARDGDGGSYEQYF; J: TRBJ2-7; D: -; size: many; V: TRBV20-1
CDR3: CASSQPGTGDNEQFF; J: TRBJ2-1; D: TRBD1; size: -; V: TRBV3-1
CDR3: CSAPTPGQGDEKLFF; J: TRBJ1-4; D: TRBD1; size: many; V: TRBV20-1
CDR3: CASSLRGSSDTQYF; J: TRBJ2-3; D: -; size: many; V: TRBV5-8
CDR3: CASSYGTPSSYEQYF; J: TRBJ2-7; D: -; size: many; V: TRBV6-5
CDR3: CASPRGEREGTYNEQFF; J: TRBJ2-1; D: TRBD2; size: many; V: TRBV2
CDR3: CSVVSAGQGVSGELFF; J: TRBJ2-2; D: TRBD1; size: many; V: TRBV29-1
CDR3: CSSQVGMNTEAFF; J: TRBJ1-1; D: -; size: many; V: TRBV20-1
CDR3: CASSVDGGSLSYEQYF; J: TRBJ2-7; D: TRBD2; size: many; V: TRBV9
CDR3: CASSPTGRTDTQYF; J: TRBJ2-3; D: -; size: -; V: TRBV3-1
CDR3: CASRPGADNEQYF; J: TRBJ2-7; D: -; size: many; V: TRBV5-1
CDR3: CASSLGDSLNQPQHF; J: TRBJ1-5; D: TRBD1; size: many; V: TRBV5-1
CDR3: CSARPRPINYGYTF; J: TRBJ1-2; D: -; size: many; V: TRBV20-1
CDR3: CASSSLAGISNQPQNF; J: TRBJ1-5; D: -; size: -; V: TRBV27
CDR3: CASSLVTWTGEKLFF; J: TRBJ1-4; D: TRBD1; size: many; V: TRBV7-2
CDR3: CASSLTAASGRGWETQYF; J: TRBJ2-5; D: TRBD2; size: many; V: TRBV28
CDR3: CASSLQTMNTEAFF; J: TRBJ1-1; D: -; size: many; V: TRBV7-9
CDR3: CSAQIRDSYSNQPQHF; J: TRBJ1-5; D: TRBD1; size: many; V: TRBV20-1
CDR3: CASSQMTGGQETQYF; J: TRBJ2-5; D: TRBD1; size: many; V: TRBV3-1
CDR3: CATVPILTDTQYF; J: TRBJ2-3; D: -; size: many; V: TRBV10-3
CDR3: CASSTSGRDRGSDTQYF; J: TRBJ2-3; D: -; size: many; V: TRBV27
CDR3: CASSRVGEAFF; J: TRBJ1-1; D: -; size: many; V: TRBV19
CDR3: CASSLVTSGGGNIQYF; J: TRBJ2-4; D: TRBD2; size: many; V: TRBV7-2
CDR3: CASSLAGGGELFF; J: TRBJ2-2; D: -; size: many; V: TRBV5-1
CDR3: CATSRDSTVYGYTF; J: TRBJ1-2; D: -; size: many; V: TRBV15
CDR3: CASSFRGAGTDTQYF; J: TRBJ2-3; D: -; size: many; V: TRBV12-3/TRBV12-4
CDR3: CASSEDRGPSQPQHF; J: TRBJ1-5; D: TRBD1; size: few; V: TRBV6-1
CDR3: CATSAGGADTQYF; J: TRBJ2-3; D: TRBD2; size: many; V: TRBV11-3
CDR3: CASSPERGNTEAFF; J: TRBJ1-1; D: -; size: many; V: TRBV2
CDR3: CASSQGRGEQYF; J: TRBJ2-7; D: -; size: many; V: TRBV4-2
CDR3: CASREGSSYNEQFF; J: TRBJ2-1; D: -; size: many; V: TRBV2
CDR3: CASSPGPAGGYTF; J: TRBJ1-2; D: -; size: many; V: TRBV7-8
CDR3: CASRGASGQPQHF; J: TRBJ1-5; D: -; size: many; V: TRBV6-5
CDR3: CSAPLAGGINSYNEQFF; J: TRBJ2-1; D: TRBD2; size: many; V: TRBV29-1
CDR3: CASSLTGGYGNTIYF; J: TRBJ1-3; D: TRBD1; size: many; V: TRBV5-1
CDR3: CSARDLEYGWAQGYTF; J: TRBJ1-2; D: -; size: few; V: TRBV20-1
CDR3: CASSQEFSTEAFF; J: TRBJ1-1; D: -; size: many; V: TRBV3-1
CDR3: CASSSPTKSTSEAFF; J: TRBJ1-1; D: -; size: many; V: TRBV9
CDR3: CASSFEGLYNSPLHF; J: TRBJ1-6; D: -; size: many; V: TRBV27
CDR3: CASRTASGGGYGYTF; J: TRBJ1-2; D: -; size: many; V: TRBV6-5